This T cell receptor (beta chain) emerged from a study of blood T cell repertoires in COVID-19. Study summary: Samples taken during acute and convalescent COVID-19 were collected in the United States, Italy and Spain. Sources were T cells, B-cell-depleted T cells, or PBMCs; the material itself was cDNA or gDNA.

The germline gives CDR1 LGHDT, CDR2 YNNKEL (reference sequence). Trimming took 1 base from V and 4 from J, leaving 7 bases between them. This CDR3 contains 13 residues. Authors' methods: Amplification of reference gene primers provided the estimated nucleated cell counts. Measured with immunoSEQ multiplex PCR; TCRdb has only the in-frame clones, and not every one. From that table come the V and J calls and clone size; the DNA was used to work out D and trimming. Of over 100,000 clones in the sample, more than 75% were seen once. What was sequenced was peripheral blood. The rearrangement joins TRBV3-1 (or the pseudogene TRBV3-2) to TRBJ1-2; tentatively, D is TRBD1 (6 bases). The receptor's source is a man aged 70 or older with acute or convalescent COVID-19. CDR3 DNA: TGTGCCAGCAGCCAAGGGACAGCCTATGGCTACACCTTC. Its protein is CASSQGTAYGYTF.